This T cell receptor (beta chain) was captured by sequencing in a study of blood T cell repertoires in COVID-19. About the research overall: The samples span acute and convalescent COVID-19 from the United States, Italy and Spain. Nucleic acid was either cDNA or gDNA, and it came from T cells, B-cell-depleted T cells, or PBMCs.

TCRdb keeps only in-frame clones here, not all; method: immunoSEQ multiplex PCR. The sample contains 300,000 to 350,000 clones, approximately 88% of which appear only once. The CDR3 sequence is 14 residues long. Germline V gene lookup returns CDR1 MDHEN and CDR2 SYDVKM. J was trimmed by 8 bases and V by 7 bases; bases with no gene match: 6. The TCR comes from a man under 40 who had recovered from COVID-19. Sequencing input: PBMCs or T cells enriched from blood (not recorded which). The chain joins TRBV28 to TRBJ1-6; TRBD1 agrees at 9 bases. The CDR3 coding sequence is TGTGCCAGCAATACCGGGACAGGGTATTCACCCCTCCACTTT. It codes for CASNTGTGYSPLHF.